The 28 T cell receptor beta chains reported below all come from one sample, sequenced in a study of T-cell reconstitution after alpha-beta-depleted transplantation in children. Unique molecular identifiers featured in how the TCRbeta library was prepared. MiXCR was run by TCRdb on the PCR reads, yielding one entry per CDR3 protein. The table has fewer than 95,000 distinct CDR3 sequences, 12% seen once. This specimen was PBMCs from the stem cell graft donor, taken from the stem cell graft. The source is a human donor who donated a stem cell graft to a child with inherited bone marrow failure.

In its sample, this clonotype was seen many times. J is TRBJ2-1 and V is TRBV20-1; D is uncertain. The CDR3 totals 15 residues. Germline values: CDR1 DFQATT, CDR2 SNEGSKA (reference sequence). The germline V and J ends were trimmed by 6 bases and 0 bases, with 15 bases remaining between them. DNA of the CDR3: TGCAGTGCCCCGTCAGATCGAAGCTCCTACAATGAGCAGTTCTTC. It specifies CSAPSDRSSYNEQFF.

The sample holds many counts of this clonotype. The J gene is TRBJ1-2, the V gene TRBV29-1; D remains ambiguous. CDR3 length: 14 amino acids. Trimming stripped 3 bases from V and 0 bases from J, with 11 bases between. Germline V gives CDR1 SQVTM, CDR2 ANQGSEA. CDR3: CSVDQDSTNYGYTF. The CDR3 DNA sequence: TGCAGCGTTGACCAGGACTCAACTAACTATGGCTACACCTTC.

This clonotype has a count of ten or more. The genes are TRBV28 and TRBJ2-5; D call uncertain. Trimming removed 6 bases from V and 5 bases from J, with 13 bases in between. The CDR3 sequence is 13 residues long. Germline V lookup: CDR1 MDHEN, CDR2 SYDVKM. CDR3 residues: CASRVPGTETQYF. The CDR3 DNA is TGTGCCAGCAGGGTCCCGGGTACGGAGACCCAGTACTTC.

This clonotype was seen a handful of times. This chain uses TRBV7-9 with TRBJ2-3; TRBD2 is a possible D gene (5 bases). The germline V and J ends were trimmed by 5 bases and 4 bases, with 7 bases remaining between them. The CDR3 has 12 residues. Germline V gives CDR1 SEHNR, CDR2 FQNEAQ (reference sequence). As DNA, the CDR3 is TGTGCCAGCAGCGTACTAGCAGATACGCAGTATTTT. Its protein is CASSVLADTQYF.

This clonotype came up many times. The chain links TRBV7-2 to TRBJ2-5; 9 nucleotides align to TRBD1. The CDR3 has 13 residues. Trimming removed 5 bases from V and 5 bases from J; junction bases left unmatched: 3. CDR1 is SGHTA and CDR2 is FQGNSA in the germline V gene. In nucleotides, the CDR3 is TGTGCCAGCAGCAACGACAGGGGGGAGACCCAGTACTTC. It encodes CASSNDRGETQYF.

The table lists this clonotype with many counts. V gene TRBV4-3 combines with J gene TRBJ1-4; D gene uncertain. The length of the CDR3 is 19 residues. From germline, CDR1 is LGHNA and CDR2 YSLEER. Trimming took off 1 base at V and 3 bases at J, with 21 bases between the two ends. CDR3 sequence reads: CASSQARDLLGGANEKLFF. Here the CDR3 DNA reads TGCGCCAGCAGCCAAGCCAGAGACCTACTCGGCGGGGCTAATGAAAAACTGTTTTTT.

This clonotype came up many times. The chain joins TRBV6-2 or TRBV6-3 to TRBJ1-5; TRBD1 matches 10 bases. Germline V CDR1 and CDR2: MNHEY, SVGEGT. This CDR3 region has 16 residues. The V segment lost 4 bases and the J segment 5 bases; nucleotides outside the gene matches: 8. The CDR3 here is CASSSLPGTGDQPQHF. The CDR3 DNA is TGTGCCAGCAGTTCACTCCCCGGGACAGGGGATCAGCCCCAGCATTTT.

This rearrangement joins TRBV27 to TRBJ2-2; D is unclear. V dropped 7 bases and J dropped 6 bases, with 18 bases sitting between them. This CDR3 has 15 residues. Germline CDR1 and CDR2: MNHEY and SMNVEV (reference sequence). The CDR3 is CASTDQPRAPGELFF. The DNA for the CDR3 is TGTGCCAGCACTGACCAACCCCGAGCTCCCGGGGAGCTGTTTTTT.

The chain recombines TRBV2 with TRBJ1-4; 11 bases are shared with TRBD1. The CDR3 loop spans 16 amino acids. Germline V gene sequence: CDR1 SNHLY, CDR2 FYNNEI. Losses at the gene ends were 5 bases for V and 3 bases for J; bases not matched to a gene: 5. CDR3 in DNA: TGTGCCAGCAGTCCCCGGACAGGGGGCGCTAATGAAAAACTGTTTTTT. Translating it yields CASSPRTGGANEKLFF.

This clonotype occurred many times. The chain employs TRBV29-1 and TRBJ2-5; no reliable D call. The V gene's germline CDR1 is SQVTM and CDR2 ANQGSEA. With 4 bases removed from V and 2 bases from J, the gap between germline ends came to 8 bases. The CDR3 runs 12 residues. DNA for the CDR3: TGCAGCGTTGTACCGCCTCAAGAGACCCAGTACTTC. Protein: CSVVPPQETQYF.

This clonotype was observed at least ten times. The CDR3 nucleotides read TGCAGTGCCGCATCGGACAGACAAGAGACCCAGTACTTC. Protein: CSAASDRQETQYF. The J gene is TRBJ2-5, the V gene TRBV20-1, with D possibly TRBD1 on 6 matching bases. Germline CDR1 and CDR2: DFQATT and SNEGSKA (reference sequence). This CDR3 is built from 13 residues. Trimming removed 6 bases from V and 2 bases from J, with 13 bases in between.

This clonotype occurred many times. The chain has TRBV4-3 and TRBJ2-3, with 7 nucleotides matching TRBD1. The germline CDR1 and CDR2 sequences are LGHNA and YSLEER. Trimming took 0 bases from V and 5 from J; bases not matched to a gene: 5. This CDR3 has 15 amino acids. CDR3: CASSQEGNRGDTQYF. The CDR3, as DNA: TGCGCCAGCAGCCAAGAGGGAAACAGGGGAGATACGCAGTATTTT.

This clonotype showed up many times. This sequence joins TRBV4-3 and TRBJ2-7; a weak D match, TRBD1 (7 bases). CDR1 LGHNA and CDR2 YSLEER come from the germline V gene. The CDR3 loop spans 15 amino acids. Trimming pared 3 bases from V and 2 bases from J, leaving 14 bases between. This chain's CDR3 is CASSQGGQTPYEQYF. The CDR3, as DNA: TGCGCCAGCAGCCAGGGGGGACAGACCCCCTACGAGCAGTACTTC.

This clonotype was seen repeatedly, ten times or more. The chain employs TRBV12-3 or TRBV12-4 and TRBJ2-2; no reliable D call. The CDR3 extends over 16 amino acids. Trimming cost V 0 bases and J 6 bases, with 14 bases left between them. CDR3 protein: CASSLAGKSLSGELFF. The CDR3, as DNA: TGTGCCAGCAGTTTAGCGGGGAAGAGTCTGTCCGGGGAGCTGTTTTTT.

This clonotype appeared many times. The chain uses TRBV29-1 and TRBJ1-2; a weak D match, TRBD1 (5 bases). Trimming shortened V by 1 base and J by 2 bases, and 11 bases separated the two germline ends. The CDR3 is made up of 14 amino acids. Germline V gives CDR1 SQVTM, CDR2 ANQGSEA. The CDR3 protein is CSVEVPGLNYGYTF. The CDR3 region has the DNA TGCAGCGTTGAAGTTCCAGGGCTGAACTATGGCTACACCTTC.

This clonotype was observed at least ten times. The chain joins TRBV5-5 to TRBJ2-1; 8 bases fit TRBD2. The length of the CDR3 is 14 residues. In germline, CDR1 is SGHKS, CDR2 YYEKEE (reference sequence). Germline trimming cut 4 bases from V and 8 bases from J; bases unmatched to any gene: 8. CDR3 in amino acids: CASSKTGGADEQFF. The CDR3 DNA is TGTGCCAGCAGCAAAACCGGGGGGGCTGATGAGCAGTTCTTC.

This clonotype has ten or more counts. The chain has TRBV29-1 and TRBJ2-1; a weak D match, TRBD2 (5 bases). Trimming removed 3 bases at V and 6 bases at J, with 12 bases between. The CDR3 sequence is 13 residues long. Per germline, CDR1 SQVTM and CDR2 ANQGSEA. The CDR3 DNA sequence: TGCAGCGTTGAGGCCGGTGCGGGCAATGAGCAGTTCTTC. Translating gives CSVEAGAGNEQFF.

This clonotype was seen many times. V and J are TRBV11-2 and TRBJ2-7; D gene ambiguous. The CDR3 length is 15 residues. V lost 1 base and J 0 bases, leaving 10 bases between the germline ends. Germline CDR1 and CDR2: SGHAT and FQNNGV. CDR3 nucleotides: TGTGCCAGCAGCTTAGTGACGACGAGCTCCTACGAGCAGTACTTC. Translating it yields CASSLVTTSSYEQYF. The variable domain in full, completed from reference TRBV11-2 and TRBJ2-7, reads EAGVAQSPRYKIIEKRQSVAFWCNPISGHATLYWYQQILGQGPKLLIQFQNNGVVDDSQLPKDRFSAERLKGVDSTLKIQPAKLEDSAVYLCASSLVTTSSYEQYFGPGTRLTVT.

This clonotype was counted many times. The chain combines TRBV7-3 with TRBJ1-3, with D hard to call. There are 15 residues in the CDR3. From germline, CDR1 is SGHTA and CDR2 FQGTGA. The ends were cut back, 5 bases at V and 0 bases at J, with 11 bases in the middle. This CDR3 is CASSLRAGSGNTIYF. The CDR3 DNA is TGTGCCAGCAGCCTTCGGGCGGGCTCTGGAAACACCATATATTTT.

This clonotype was counted ten times or more. The rearrangement links TRBV11-2 to TRBJ2-5; no clear D. V lost 6 bases, J lost 5 bases, and 13 bases lay in between. Germline values: CDR1 SGHAT, CDR2 FQNNGV. CDR3 length: 13 amino acids. In DNA, the CDR3 is TGTGCCAGCAGGACCTCTGGGGTGGAGACCCAGTACTTC. Encoded protein: CASRTSGVETQYF.

This clonotype was recorded a few times. The V call is TRBV19, the J call TRBJ2-2; 7 bases are shared with TRBD1. The CDR3 has 13 residues. Losses at the gene ends were 9 bases for V and 5 bases for J; bases not matched to a gene: 6. The V gene's germline CDR1 is LNHDA and CDR2 SQIVND (reference sequence). Here the CDR3 reads CASQGVRTGELFF. The CDR3 nucleotides are TGTGCCAGCCAGGGGGTGCGGACCGGGGAGCTGTTTTTT.

V gene TRBV28 combines with J gene TRBJ2-2; D uncertain. Germline V gene sequence: CDR1 MDHEN, CDR2 SYDVKM. The CDR3 extends over 14 amino acids. V lost 5 bases and J lost 5, with 12 bases in between. CDR3 coding DNA: TGTGCCAGCAGTCTTCTAAGACAAACCGGGGAGCTGTTTTTT. Amino acid sequence: CASSLLRQTGELFF.

J is TRBJ2-2 and V is TRBV2, with D tentatively TRBD2 (6 bases). V lost 5 bases and J lost 7, with 11 bases in between. Germline assignment: CDR1 SNHLY and CDR2 FYNNEI. CDR3 length: 13 residues. The CDR3 nucleotides read TGTGCCAGCAGTAGGGACTCAGGCGGGGAGCTGTTTTTT. Its translation is CASSRDSGGELFF.

This clonotype was seen repeatedly, ten times or more. The rearrangement links TRBV10-2 to TRBJ2-7, with 7 bases fitting TRBD2. CDR3 length: 15 residues. CDR1 is WSHSY and CDR2 is SAAADI in the germline V gene. V trimming: 0 bases; J trimming: 3 bases; junction bases outside the gene matches: 5. The CDR3 sequence is CASSESSGGRYEQYF. DNA for the CDR3: TGCGCCAGCAGTGAGTCCTCGGGGGGTCGCTACGAGCAGTACTTC.

This clonotype was observed a single time. A much larger clone sits a single nucleotide away, making a read error possible. This sequence joins TRBV5-6 and TRBJ2-1; 8 bases fit TRBD2. Germline CDR1 and CDR2: SGHDT and YYEEEE. Losses at the gene ends were 0 bases for V and 0 bases for J; bases not matched to a gene: 8. The CDR3 sequence is 18 residues long. As DNA, the CDR3 is TGTGCCAGCAGCTTGGGGATAGCGGGACGGAGCTCCTACAATGAGCAGTTCTTC. It encodes CASSLGIAGRSSYNEQFF.

This clonotype was seen repeatedly, ten times or more. This chain links TRBV3-1 with TRBJ2-7; D is possibly TRBD2 (5 bases). Trimming shortened V by 10 bases and J by 1 base, and 17 bases separated the two germline ends. Germline CDR1 and CDR2: LGHDT and YNNKEL (reference sequence). The CDR3 totals 14 residues. CDR3 coding DNA: TGTGCCACCCTTTGCAGGAGGAGGTCCTACGAGCAGTACTTC. Translated: CATLCRRRSYEQYF.

This clonotype was seen a handful of times. The rearrangement uses TRBV10-3 and TRBJ2-7; D is uncertain. Germline CDR1 is ENHRY and CDR2 is SYGVKD. V lost 5 bases and J lost 2, with 13 bases in between. This CDR3 contains 14 residues. Here the CDR3 reads CAISTLRQTYEQYF. The DNA of the CDR3 is TGTGCCATCAGTACGCTGCGCCAGACCTACGAGCAGTACTTC.

This clonotype was found many times. The chain employs TRBV2 and TRBJ2-5; D may correspond to TRBD1 or TRBD2 (5 bases each). The length of the CDR3 is 14 residues. Deletions cut 8 bases from V and 2 bases from J, with 15 bases between. Germline CDR1 SNHLY, CDR2 FYNNEI. CDR3 bases: TGTGCCAGCGGGACGTTCCTGGAACAAGAGACCCAGTACTTC. Its translation is CASGTFLEQETQYF.